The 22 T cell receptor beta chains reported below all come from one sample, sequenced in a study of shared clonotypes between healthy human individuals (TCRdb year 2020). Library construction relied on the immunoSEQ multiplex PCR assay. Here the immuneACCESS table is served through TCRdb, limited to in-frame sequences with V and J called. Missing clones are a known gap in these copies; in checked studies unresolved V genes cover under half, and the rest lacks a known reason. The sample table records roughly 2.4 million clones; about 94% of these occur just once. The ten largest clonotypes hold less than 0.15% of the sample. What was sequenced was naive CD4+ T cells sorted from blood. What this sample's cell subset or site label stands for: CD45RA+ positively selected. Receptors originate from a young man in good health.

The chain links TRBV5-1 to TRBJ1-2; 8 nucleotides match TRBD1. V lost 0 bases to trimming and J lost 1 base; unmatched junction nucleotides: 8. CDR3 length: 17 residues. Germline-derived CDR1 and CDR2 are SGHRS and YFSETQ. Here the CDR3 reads CASSLDPDRVINYGYTF. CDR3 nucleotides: TGCGCCAGCAGCTTGGACCCGGACAGGGTAATTAACTATGGCTACACCTTC.

The chain's CDR3 is CASSPRGNGYTF. The CDR3 coding sequence is TGTGCCAGCAGCCCCAGGGGAAATGGCTACACCTTC. The chain is built from TRBV7-2 and TRBJ1-2; D possibly corresponds to TRBD1 (6 bases). Trimming shortened V by 5 bases and J by 6 bases, and 10 bases separated the two germline ends. The germline CDR1 and CDR2 sequences are SGHTA and FQGNSA. This CDR3 is 12 amino acids long.

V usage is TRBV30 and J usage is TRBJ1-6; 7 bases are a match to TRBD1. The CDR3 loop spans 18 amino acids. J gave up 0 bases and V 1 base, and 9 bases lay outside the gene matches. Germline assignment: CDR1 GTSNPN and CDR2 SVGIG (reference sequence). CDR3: CAWSGGRDSLSYNSPLHF. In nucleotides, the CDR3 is TGTGCCTGGAGTGGTGGTCGGGACAGCCTCTCCTATAATTCACCCCTCCACTTT.

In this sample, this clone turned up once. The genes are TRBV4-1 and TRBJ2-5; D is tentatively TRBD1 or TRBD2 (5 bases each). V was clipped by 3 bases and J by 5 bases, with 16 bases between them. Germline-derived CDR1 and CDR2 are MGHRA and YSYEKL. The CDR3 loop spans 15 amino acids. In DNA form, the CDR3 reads TGCGCCAGCAGCCATTTAGGGGACCTGAAGGAGACCCAGTACTTC. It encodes CASSHLGDLKETQYF.

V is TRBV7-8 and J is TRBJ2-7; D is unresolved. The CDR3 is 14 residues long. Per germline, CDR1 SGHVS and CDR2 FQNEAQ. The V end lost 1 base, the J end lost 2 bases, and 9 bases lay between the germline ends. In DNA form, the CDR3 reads TGTGCCAGCAGCTTAGATTTTGGGGCCTACGAGCAGTACTTC. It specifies CASSLDFGAYEQYF.

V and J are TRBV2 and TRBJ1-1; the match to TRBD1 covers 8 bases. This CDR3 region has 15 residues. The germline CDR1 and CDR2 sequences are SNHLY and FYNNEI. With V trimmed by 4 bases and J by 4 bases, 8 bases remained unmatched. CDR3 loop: CASSVLGQGATEAFF. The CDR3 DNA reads TGTGCCAGCAGTGTTCTCGGGCAGGGGGCCACTGAAGCTTTCTTT.

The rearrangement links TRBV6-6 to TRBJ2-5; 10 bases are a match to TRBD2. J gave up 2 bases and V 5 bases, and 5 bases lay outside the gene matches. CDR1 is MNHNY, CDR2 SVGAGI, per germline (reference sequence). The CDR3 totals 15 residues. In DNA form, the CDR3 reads TGTGCCAGCAGTAGGGAACTAGCGGGACAAGAGACCCAGTACTTC. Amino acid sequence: CASSRELAGQETQYF.

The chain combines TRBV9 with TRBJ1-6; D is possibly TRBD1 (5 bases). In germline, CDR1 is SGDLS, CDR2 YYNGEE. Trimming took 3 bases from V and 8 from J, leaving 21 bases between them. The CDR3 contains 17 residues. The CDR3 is CASSAFDSLVADSPLHF. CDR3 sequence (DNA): TGTGCCAGCAGCGCCTTTGACAGTTTGGTCGCTGATTCACCCCTCCACTTT.

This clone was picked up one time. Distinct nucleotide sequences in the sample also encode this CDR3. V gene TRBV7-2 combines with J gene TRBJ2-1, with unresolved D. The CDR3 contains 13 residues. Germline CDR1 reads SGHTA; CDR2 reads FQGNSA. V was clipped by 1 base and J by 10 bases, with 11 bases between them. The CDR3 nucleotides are TGTGCCAGCAGCTTAGGGCCCCTCCGAGAGCAGTTCTTC. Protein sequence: CASSLGPLREQFF.

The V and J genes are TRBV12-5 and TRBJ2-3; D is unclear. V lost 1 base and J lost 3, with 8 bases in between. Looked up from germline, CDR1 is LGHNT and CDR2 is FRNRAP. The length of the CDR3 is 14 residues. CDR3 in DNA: TGTGCTAGTGGTTTGGGCCTGGGGACAGATACGCAGTATTTT. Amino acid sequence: CASGLGLGTDTQYF.

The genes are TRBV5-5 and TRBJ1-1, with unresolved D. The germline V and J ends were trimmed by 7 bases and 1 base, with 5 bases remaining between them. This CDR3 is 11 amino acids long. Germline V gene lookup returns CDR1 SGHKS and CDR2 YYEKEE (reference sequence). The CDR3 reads CASPGNTEAFF. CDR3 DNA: TGTGCCAGCCCCGGGAACACTGAAGCTTTCTTT.

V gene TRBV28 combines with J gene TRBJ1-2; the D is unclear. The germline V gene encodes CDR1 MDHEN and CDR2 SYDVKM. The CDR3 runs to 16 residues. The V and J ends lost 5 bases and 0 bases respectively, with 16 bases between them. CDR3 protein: CASSTWTVNPNYGYTF. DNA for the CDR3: TGTGCCAGCAGTACTTGGACTGTTAACCCTAACTATGGCTACACCTTC.

DNA of the CDR3: TGTGCCAGCAGCCCCACTGACAGGGAGGGTGGCTACACCTTC. The encoded protein is CASSPTDREGGYTF. The J gene is TRBJ1-2, the V gene TRBV6-1; TRBD1 aligns across 7 bases. V lost 6 bases, J lost 7 bases, and 11 bases stayed unmatched. CDR1 is MNHNS, CDR2 SASEGT, per germline. The CDR3 has 14 amino acids.

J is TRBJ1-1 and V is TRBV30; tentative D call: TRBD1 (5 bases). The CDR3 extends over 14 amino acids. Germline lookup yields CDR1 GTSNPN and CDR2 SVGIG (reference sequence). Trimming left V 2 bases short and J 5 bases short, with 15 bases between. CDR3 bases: TGTGCCTGGAGTTGGATGGGGGTAGTGACTGAAGCTTTCTTT. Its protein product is CAWSWMGVVTEAFF.

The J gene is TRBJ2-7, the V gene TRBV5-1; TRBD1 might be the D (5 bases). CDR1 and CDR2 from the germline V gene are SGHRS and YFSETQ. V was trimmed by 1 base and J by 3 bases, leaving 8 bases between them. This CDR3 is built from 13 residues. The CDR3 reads CASSLQQGYEQYF. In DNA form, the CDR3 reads TGCGCCAGCAGCTTGCAGCAGGGCTACGAGCAGTACTTC.

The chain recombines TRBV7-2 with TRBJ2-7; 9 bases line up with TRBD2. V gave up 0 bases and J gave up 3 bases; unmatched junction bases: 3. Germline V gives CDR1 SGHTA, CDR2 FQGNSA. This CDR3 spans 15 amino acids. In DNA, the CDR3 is TGTGCCAGCAGCTTAGCAACTAGCGGGCACTACGAGCAGTACTTC. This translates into CASSLATSGHYEQYF.

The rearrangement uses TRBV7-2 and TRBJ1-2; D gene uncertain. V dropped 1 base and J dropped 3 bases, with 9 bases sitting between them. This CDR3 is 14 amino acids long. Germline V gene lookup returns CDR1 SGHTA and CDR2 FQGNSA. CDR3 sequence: CASSLGGSDYGYTF. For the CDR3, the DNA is TGTGCCAGCAGCTTAGGAGGGAGTGACTATGGCTACACCTTC.

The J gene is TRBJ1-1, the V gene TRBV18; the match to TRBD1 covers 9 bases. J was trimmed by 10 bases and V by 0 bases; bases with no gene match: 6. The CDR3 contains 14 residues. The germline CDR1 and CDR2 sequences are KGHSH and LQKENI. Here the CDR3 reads CASSPPGQGLAAFF. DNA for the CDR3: TGTGCCAGCTCACCACCGGGACAGGGTTTAGCAGCTTTCTTT.

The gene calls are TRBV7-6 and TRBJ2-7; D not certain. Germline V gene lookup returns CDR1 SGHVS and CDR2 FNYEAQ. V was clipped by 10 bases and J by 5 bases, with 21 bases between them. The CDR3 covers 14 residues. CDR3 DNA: TGTGCCACCCCCCCCGGGCAGTCCCTAAACGAGCAGTACTTC. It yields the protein CATPPGQSLNEQYF.

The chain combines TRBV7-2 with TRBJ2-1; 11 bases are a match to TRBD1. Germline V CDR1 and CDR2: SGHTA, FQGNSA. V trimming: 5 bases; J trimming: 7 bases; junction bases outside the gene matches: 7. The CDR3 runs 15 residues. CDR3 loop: CASSPPGQGVNEQFF. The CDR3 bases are TGTGCCAGCAGCCCTCCGGGACAGGGGGTGAATGAGCAGTTCTTC. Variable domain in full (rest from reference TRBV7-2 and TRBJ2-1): GAGVSQSPSNKVTEKGKDVELRCDPISGHTALYWYRQSLGQGLEFLIYFQGNSAPDKSGLPSDRFSAERTGGSVSTLTIQRTQQEDSAVYLCASSPPGQGVNEQFFGPGTRLTVL.

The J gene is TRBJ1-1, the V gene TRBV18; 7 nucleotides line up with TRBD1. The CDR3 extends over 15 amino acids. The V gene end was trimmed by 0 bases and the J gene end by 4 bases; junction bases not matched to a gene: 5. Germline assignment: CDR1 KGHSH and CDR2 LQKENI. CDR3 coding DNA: TGTGCCAGCTCACCACCGACAGGGCGACTCACTGAAGCTTTCTTT. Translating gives CASSPPTGRLTEAFF.

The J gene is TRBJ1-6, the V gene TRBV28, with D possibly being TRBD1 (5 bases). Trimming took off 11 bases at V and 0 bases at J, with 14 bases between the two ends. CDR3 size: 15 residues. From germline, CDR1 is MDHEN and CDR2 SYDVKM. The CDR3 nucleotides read TGTGCCCATGGACGAGGGGACTCCTATAATTCACCCCTCCACTTT. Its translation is CAHGRGDSYNSPLHF.